Sequencing of this T cell receptor (beta chain) was carried out in a study of T cell changes during pregnancy in multiple sclerosis. The V end lost 4 bases, the J end lost 6 bases, and 19 bases lay between the germline ends. The CDR3 spans 15 residues. The germline CDR1 and CDR2 sequences are MNHNY and SVGAGI (reference sequence). Measured with immunoSEQ multiplex PCR; TCRdb has only the in-frame clones, and not every one. The repertoire has about 75,000 clones, 94% of them found once; the top ten carry 0.12% to 0.15%. The material was CD4+ T cells from peripheral blood mononuclear cells, obtained after pregnancy. The sequence was collected from a female donor with multiple sclerosis, enrolled in a pregnancy study. The chain is built from TRBV6-6 and TRBJ2-7, with a possible D match to TRBD1 (7 bases). CDR3 amino acids: CASSSTGRDLGEQYF. The CDR3 DNA follows: TGTGCCAGCAGTTCGACAGGGCGGGATTTGGGCGAGCAGTACTTC.